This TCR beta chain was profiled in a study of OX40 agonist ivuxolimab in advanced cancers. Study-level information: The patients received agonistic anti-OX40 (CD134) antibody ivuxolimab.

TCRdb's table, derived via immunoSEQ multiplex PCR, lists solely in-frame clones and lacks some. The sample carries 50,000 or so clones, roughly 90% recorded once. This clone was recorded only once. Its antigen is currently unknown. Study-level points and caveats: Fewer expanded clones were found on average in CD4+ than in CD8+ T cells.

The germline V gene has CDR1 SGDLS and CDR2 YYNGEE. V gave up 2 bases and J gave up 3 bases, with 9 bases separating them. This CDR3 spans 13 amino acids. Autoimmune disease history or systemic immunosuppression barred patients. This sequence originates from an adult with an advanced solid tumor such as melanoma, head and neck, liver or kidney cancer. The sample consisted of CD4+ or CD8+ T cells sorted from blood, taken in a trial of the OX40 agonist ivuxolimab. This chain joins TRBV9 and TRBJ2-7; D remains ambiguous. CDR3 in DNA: TGTGCCAGCAGCGTCGATCAGGACTACGAGCAGTACTTC. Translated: CASSVDQDYEQYF. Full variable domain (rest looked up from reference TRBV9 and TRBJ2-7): DSGVTQTPKHLITATGQRVTLRCSPRSGDLSVYWYQQSLDQGLQFLIQYYNGEERAKGNILERFSAQQFPDLHSELNLSSLELGDSALYFCASSVDQDYEQYFGPGTRLTVT.